This TCR beta chain comes out of a study of blood T cells in healthy people across ages. Study results and limitations: Roughly linearly, TCR beta diversity per million T cells fell as age increased.

A sample-barcoded 5' primer and a J-beta primer mix were used in a second PCR of about 6 to 11 cycles. TCRdb called the 5' RACE reads again in MiXCR, with one record for every CDR3 protein. The repertoire holds some 1,500,000 distinct CDR3 sequences, with around 40% as singletons. V was pared by 3 bases and J by 8 bases, with 17 bases between. This CDR3 is 15 amino acids long. This clonotype has just a few counts. Antigen specificity is unknown. Specimen: blood. This TCR was sampled from a woman younger than 30 in good health. The chain is built from TRBV12-3 or TRBV12-4 and TRBJ2-1, with D unclear. The CDR3 spells CASSFDLEDIDEQFF. Here the CDR3 DNA reads TGTGCCAGCAGTTTCGATCTAGAAGACATAGATGAGCAGTTCTTC.